This TCR beta chain was documented in a study of T cells after yellow fever vaccination. The wider study: Preparation of fractions with low cell numbers was performed using SMART-Seq v4 Ultra Low Input.

Each CDR3 protein is one row after TCRdb ran MiXCR on the 5' RACE reads. The sample carries hundreds of thousands of distinct CDR3 sequences, approximately 13% recorded once. The CDR3 has 14 amino acids. Trimming left V 6 bases short and J 1 base short, with 13 bases between. Per the germline V gene, CDR1 is SGHRS and CDR2 is YFSETQ. The sequencing used PBMCs, collected on the day of the yellow fever booster vaccination. The rearrangement joins TRBV5-1 to TRBJ1-1; D might be TRBD1 (6 bases). The sequence came from a man aged 25-45 years who received the YFV17D yellow fever vaccine. CDR3 amino acids: CASNPGTQNTEAFF. The CDR3 region has the DNA TGCGCCAGCAACCCCGGGACACAGAACACTGAAGCTTTCTTT. Variable domain in full (rest from reference TRBV5-1 and TRBJ1-1): KAGVTQTPRYLIKTRGQQVTLSCSPISGHRSVSWYQQTPGQGLQFLFEYFSETQRNKGNFPGRFSGRQFSNSRSEMNVSTLELGDSALYLCASNPGTQNTEAFFGQGTRLTVV.